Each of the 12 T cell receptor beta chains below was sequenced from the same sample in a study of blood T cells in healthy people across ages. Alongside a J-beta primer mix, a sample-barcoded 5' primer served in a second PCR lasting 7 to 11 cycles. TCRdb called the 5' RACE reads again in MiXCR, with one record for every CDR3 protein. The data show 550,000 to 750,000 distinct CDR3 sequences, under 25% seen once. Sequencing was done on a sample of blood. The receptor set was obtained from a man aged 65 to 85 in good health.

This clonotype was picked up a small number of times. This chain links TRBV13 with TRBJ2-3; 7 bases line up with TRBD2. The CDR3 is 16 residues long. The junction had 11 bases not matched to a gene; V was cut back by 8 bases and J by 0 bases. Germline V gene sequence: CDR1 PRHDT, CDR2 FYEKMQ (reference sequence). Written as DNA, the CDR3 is TGTGCCAGCGGGCCTAGCAGCGGGAAGAGCACAGATACGCAGTATTTT. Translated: CASGPSSGKSTDTQYF.

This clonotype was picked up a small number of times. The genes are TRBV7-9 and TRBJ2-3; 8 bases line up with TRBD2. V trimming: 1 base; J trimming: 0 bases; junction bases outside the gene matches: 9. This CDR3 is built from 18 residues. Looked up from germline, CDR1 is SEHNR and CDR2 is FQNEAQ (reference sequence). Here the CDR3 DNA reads TGTGCCAGCAGCTTAGGAGCGGGAGTGGGGGCTAGCACAGATACGCAGTATTTT. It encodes CASSLGAGVGASTDTQYF.

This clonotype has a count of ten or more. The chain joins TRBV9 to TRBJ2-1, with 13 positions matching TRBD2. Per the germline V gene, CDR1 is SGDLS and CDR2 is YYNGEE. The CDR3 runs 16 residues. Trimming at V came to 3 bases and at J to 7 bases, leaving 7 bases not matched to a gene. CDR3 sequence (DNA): TGTGCCAGCAGCGAGGGACTAGCGGGAATAACGAATGAGCAGTTCTTC. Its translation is CASSEGLAGITNEQFF.

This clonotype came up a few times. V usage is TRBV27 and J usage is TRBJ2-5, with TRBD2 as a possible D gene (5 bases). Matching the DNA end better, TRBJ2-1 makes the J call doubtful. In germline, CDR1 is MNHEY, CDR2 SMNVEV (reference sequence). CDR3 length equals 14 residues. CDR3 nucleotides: TGTGCCAGCAGCCGGTTGGGAGAGTCCAATGAGCAGTTCTTC. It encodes CASSRLGESNEQFF.

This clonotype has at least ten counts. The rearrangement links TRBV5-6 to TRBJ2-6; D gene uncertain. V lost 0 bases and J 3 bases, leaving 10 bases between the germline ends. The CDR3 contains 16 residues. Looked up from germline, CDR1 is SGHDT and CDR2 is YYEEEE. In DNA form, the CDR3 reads TGTGCCAGCAGCTTGGGGTGGATCGATGGGGCCAACGTCCTGACTTTC. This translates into CASSLGWIDGANVLTF.

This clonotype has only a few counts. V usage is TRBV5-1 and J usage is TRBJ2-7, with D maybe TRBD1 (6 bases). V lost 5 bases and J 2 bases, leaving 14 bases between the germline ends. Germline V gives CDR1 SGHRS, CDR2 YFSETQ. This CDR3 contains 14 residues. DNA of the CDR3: TGCGCCAGCAGTACACAGGGTGCCCCCTACGAGCAGTACTTC. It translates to CASSTQGAPYEQYF. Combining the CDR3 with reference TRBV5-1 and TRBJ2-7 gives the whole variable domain KAGVTQTPRYLIKTRGQQVTLSCSPISGHRSVSWYQQTPGQGLQFLFEYFSETQRNKGNFPGRFSGRQFSNSRSEMNVSTLELGDSALYLCASSTQGAPYEQYFGPGTRLTVT.

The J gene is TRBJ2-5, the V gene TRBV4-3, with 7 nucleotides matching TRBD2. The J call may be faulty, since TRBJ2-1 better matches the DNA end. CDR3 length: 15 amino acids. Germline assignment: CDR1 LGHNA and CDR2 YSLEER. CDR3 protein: CASSQGGGGSNEQFF. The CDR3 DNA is TGCGCCAGCAGCCAAGGCGGGGGAGGTTCCAATGAGCAGTTCTTC.

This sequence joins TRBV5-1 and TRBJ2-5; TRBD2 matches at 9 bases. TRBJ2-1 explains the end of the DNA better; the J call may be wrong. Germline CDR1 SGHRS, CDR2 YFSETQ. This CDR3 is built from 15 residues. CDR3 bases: TGCGCCAGCAGCTTGGAAGGCGGGAGGGGCAATGAGCAGTTCTTC. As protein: CASSLEGGRGNEQFF.

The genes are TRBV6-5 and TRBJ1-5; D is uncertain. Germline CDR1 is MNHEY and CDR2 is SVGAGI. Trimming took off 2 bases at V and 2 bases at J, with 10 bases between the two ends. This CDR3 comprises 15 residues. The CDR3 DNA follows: TGTGCCAGCAGTTACCGGGTCGGGGGCAATCAGCCCCAGCATTTT. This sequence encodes CASSYRVGGNQPQHF.

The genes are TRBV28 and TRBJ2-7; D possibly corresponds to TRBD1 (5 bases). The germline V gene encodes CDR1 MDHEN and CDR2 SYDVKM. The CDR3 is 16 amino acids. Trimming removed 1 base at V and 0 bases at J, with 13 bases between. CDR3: CASSLFQGMISYEQYF. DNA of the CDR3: TGTGCCAGCAGTTTATTTCAGGGAATGATCTCCTACGAGCAGTACTTC.

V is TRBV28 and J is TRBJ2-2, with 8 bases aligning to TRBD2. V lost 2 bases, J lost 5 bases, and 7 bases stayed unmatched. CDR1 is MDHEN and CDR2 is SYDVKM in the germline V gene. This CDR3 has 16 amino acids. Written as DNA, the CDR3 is TGTGCCAGCAGTTTACGAGCGGGAGTACGTACCGGGGAGCTGTTTTTT. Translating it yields CASSLRAGVRTGELFF.

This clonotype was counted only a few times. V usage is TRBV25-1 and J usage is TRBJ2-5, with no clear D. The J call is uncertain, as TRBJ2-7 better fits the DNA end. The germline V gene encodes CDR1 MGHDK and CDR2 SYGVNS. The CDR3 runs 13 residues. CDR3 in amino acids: CASSEFPTYEQYF. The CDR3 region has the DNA TGTGCCAGCAGTGAATTCCCCACATACGAGCAGTACTTC.